The entry below describes one TCR beta chain. This study enrolled people aged about 18 to 95 from approximately 25 US geographic areas. V was trimmed by 4 bases and J by 0 bases, leaving 16 bases between them. Germline V gene data show CDR1 as LNHDA and CDR2 as SQIVND (reference sequence). CDR3 length: 17 amino acids. Measured with immunoSEQ multiplex PCR; TCRdb has only the in-frame clones, and not every one. This sample has around 300,000 clones; around 89% occur once, and the top ten carry 2.5% to 3.5%. This entry comes from a study of blood T cell repertoires in COVID-19. The wider study: Nucleic acid was either cDNA or gDNA, and it came from T cells, B-cell-depleted T cells, or PBMCs.

The source is a woman in her 50s who had recovered from COVID-19. What was sequenced was PBMCs or T cells enriched from blood (not recorded which). The rearrangement joins TRBV19 to TRBJ1-5; D is ambiguous. CDR3 sequence reads: CASSKSPAAGSNQPQHF. The CDR3 DNA sequence: TGTGCCAGTAGTAAGTCACCCGCCGCGGGTAGCAATCAGCCCCAGCATTTT.